These T cell receptor beta chains were read from a single sample in a study of cytomegalovirus exposure and HLA in healthy donors. This table comes from immunoSEQ multiplex PCR, and its TCRdb copy is limited to in-frame clones, with some not included. The table shows about 140,000 clones, with 70% to 80% occurring only once. Input material: PBMCs. These receptors were obtained from a man aged 25-40 years in good health and CMV-seronegative. The CDR3 runs from the conserved cysteine through the conserved F or W. A D gene is named only where the DNA matches it firmly. Clone size is stated in some rows and not others, as once, few, many or a class when expanded.

-	TRBJ2-1	TRBV5-1	16	once	TGCGCCAGCACCTCAAACCTCAGGGGCCGTGGCAATGAGCAGTTCTTC	CASTSNLRGRGNEQFF
TRBD1	TRBJ2-7	TRBV30	13	-	TGTGCCTGGAGAGGGACAGGGGGATACGAGCAGTACTTC	CAWRGTGGYEQYF
TRBD1	TRBJ2-5	TRBV29-1	12	-	TGCAGCTTGGGACAGCCCCAAGAGACCCAGTACTTC	CSLGQPQETQYF
-	TRBJ2-1	TRBV4-1	14	-	TGCGCCAGCAGCCAAGATCCAGGGTTGAATGAGCAGTTCTTC	CASSQDPGLNEQFF
-	TRBJ2-3	TRBV7-3	13	-	TGTGCCAGCAGCCTGACTAGAGCTCTGACGCAGTATTTT	CASSLTRALTQYF
TRBD1	TRBJ2-2	TRBV9	14	-	TGTGCCAGCAGCGTAACAGGGGGCATCGGGGAGCTGTTTTTT	CASSVTGGIGELFF
TRBD1	TRBJ1-1	TRBV7-9	15	-	TGTGCCAGCAGCCCGACAGGGGGACCGAACACTGAAGCTTTCTTT	CASSPTGGPNTEAFF
-	TRBJ2-7	TRBV19	15	-	TGTGCCAGTAGTATAGCCGTGGTACCAGGGGACGAGCAGTACTTC	CASSIAVVPGDEQYF
TRBD1	TRBJ1-2	TRBV5-5	17	-	TGTGCCAGCAGCTTGGTTATAGGACAGGCGATCAACTATGGCTACACCTTC	CASSLVIGQAINYGYTF
-	TRBJ1-4	TRBV7-9	15	few	TGTGCCAGCAGCTTACTGCAAGGAATCGGGGAAAAACTGTTTTTT	CASSLLQGIGEKLFF
TRBD2	TRBJ2-7	TRBV6-1	13	-	TGTGCCAGCCGGACTAGCGGCTCCTACGAGCAGTACTTC	CASRTSGSYEQYF
TRBD1	TRBJ1-5	TRBV5-6	15	-	TGTGCCAGCAGCTTGGCAGGGGGCTTGTATCAGCCCCAGCATTTT	CASSLAGGLYQPQHF
-	TRBJ2-1	TRBV7-9	10	-	TGTGCCAAGCCCGGAGGTGAGCAGTTCTTC	CAKPGGEQFF
TRBD2	TRBJ2-1	TRBV6-1	14	-	TGTGCCACCCAACTAGCGGGACTTTACAATGAGCAGTTCTTC	CATQLAGLYNEQFF
TRBD1	TRBJ2-3	TRBV6-1	17	-	TGTGCCAGCAGTGAAGCGGTGGGACAGGGGGAAACAGATACGCAGTATTTT	CASSEAVGQGETDTQYF
TRBD2	TRBJ2-7	TRBV6-5	15	-	TGTGCCAGCAGTTACTTGGGACTAGCGGGAGACGAGCAGTACTTC	CASSYLGLAGDEQYF
TRBD1	TRBJ2-7	TRBV5-1	15	-	TGCGCCAGCAGCTTCTCAGGGGGAAGCTCCTACGAGCAGTACTTC	CASSFSGGSSYEQYF
TRBD2	TRBJ2-1	TRBV9	21	-	TGTGCCAGCAGCGTAGTTGAAAAGGGTGGAGGGACTAGCGGGAGGGTTGGTGAGCAGTTCTTC	CASSVVEKGGGTSGRVGEQFF
-	TRBJ1-5	TRBV19	12	-	TGTGCCAGTAGTACAGCTACAGTAGCCCAGCATTTT	CASSTATVAQHF
TRBD2	TRBJ2-7	TRBV4-2	16	-	TGTGCCAGCAGCCCCCGGACTAGCGGGAACGGGTACGAGCAGTACTTC	CASSPRTSGNGYEQYF
-	TRBJ2-3	TRBV18	12	-	TGTGCCAGCTCACGTCTAGCAGATACGCAGTATTTT	CASSRLADTQYF
TRBD2	TRBJ2-7	TRBV15	15	-	TGTGCCACCAGCAGCCCTAGCGGGAGTAGCTACGAGCAGTACTTC	CATSSPSGSSYEQYF
-	TRBJ2-7	TRBV5-5	12	-	TGTGCCAGCAGGTTGGGAGAGTACGAGCAGTACTTC	CASRLGEYEQYF
TRBD1	TRBJ1-2	TRBV9	16	-	TGTGCCAGCAGCGGACTCGGGACAGAAATAGGCTATGGCTACACCTTC	CASSGLGTEIGYGYTF
-	TRBJ1-6	TRBV27	18	-	TGTGCCAGCAGTTTTACCGGGAACCCTAGCTCCTATAATTCACCCCTCCACTTT	CASSFTGNPSSYNSPLHF
-	TRBJ2-1	TRBV6-5	13	few	TGTGCCAGCAGCCGCGCTTTGAGCGTTGAGCAGTTCTTC	CASSRALSVEQFF
-	TRBJ2-3	TRBV4-1	15	-	TGCGCCAGCAGCCAATTGGGGCTGAGCACAGATACGCAGTATTTT	CASSQLGLSTDTQYF
TRBD1	TRBJ2-1	TRBV5-1	15	once	TGCGCCAGCAGTTTGTACAGGGGTCCCTACAATGAGCAGTTCTTC	CASSLYRGPYNEQFF
TRBD2	TRBJ2-7	TRBV28	16	once	TGTGCCAGCAGTTCCTCTTGGGGGCGGGAGGTGTACGAGCAGTACTTC	CASSSSWGREVYEQYF
-	TRBJ2-1	TRBV11-2	15	-	TGTGCCAGCAGCTTGGGTGGGCCCTCCTACAATGAGCAGTTCTTC	CASSLGGPSYNEQFF
-	TRBJ2-3	TRBV18	15	-	TGTGCCAGCTCACCCCAGGGGTCGGTCGCAGATACGCAGTATTTT	CASSPQGSVADTQYF
TRBD2	TRBJ2-7	TRBV6-6	16	-	TGTGCCAGCAGTTATTATACTAGCGGGAGTCCCTACGAGCAGTACTTC	CASSYYTSGSPYEQYF
TRBD1	TRBJ2-7	TRBV28	17	-	TGTGCCAGCAGTTCAATGTGGGACAGGGGGCCATCCTACGAGCAGTACTTC	CASSSMWDRGPSYEQYF
-	TRBJ2-1	TRBV29-1	17	-	TGCAGCGTTGCGCGGTACAAAGGACAGAGCTCCTACAATGAGCAGTTCTTC	CSVARYKGQSSYNEQFF
-	TRBJ2-5	TRBV18	16	-	TGTGCCAGCTCACCACGGACAGCGGGAAGGGGAGAGACCCAGTACTTC	CASSPRTAGRGETQYF
TRBD1	TRBJ1-5	TRBV10-2	16	-	TGCGCCAGCAGTGATTACAGGGGGCGAGGCAATCAGCCCCAGCATTTT	CASSDYRGRGNQPQHF
TRBD1	TRBJ2-7	TRBV19	15	-	TGTGCCAGTAGTACAGGGACAGGGGGACCTTACGAGCAGTACTTC	CASSTGTGGPYEQYF
-	TRBJ1-2	TRBV5-3	15	-	TGTGCCAGAAGCTTGGTCCGACTCCTGGGCTATGGCTACACCTTC	CARSLVRLLGYGYTF
TRBD1	TRBJ2-2	TRBV6-1	16	few	TGTGCCAGCAGTGAAGGGGCAGGGGGTGGCACCGGGGAGCTGTTTTTT	CASSEGAGGGTGELFF
TRBD2	TRBJ2-3	TRBV4-1	17	-	TGCGCCAGCAGCCGTACCGGGACTAGCGGGAGAACTAATACGCAGTATTTT	CASSRTGTSGRTNTQYF
TRBD1	TRBJ1-2	TRBV10-3	17	-	TGTGCCATCAGTGATGTGGCAGGGGGCAAGGATAACTATGGCTACACCTTC	CAISDVAGGKDNYGYTF
TRBD2	TRBJ2-7	TRBV6-5	15	-	TGTGCCAGCAGTTACCAACTAGCGGGACTCTACGAGCAGTACTTC	CASSYQLAGLYEQYF
-	TRBJ2-1	TRBV2	15	-	TGTGCCAGCAGTGATGGGGGGTGGGGGGACGGTGAGCAGTTCTTC	CASSDGGWGDGEQFF
TRBD2	TRBJ2-1	TRBV7-9	15	-	TGTGCCAGCAGCTCCCCTAGCGGGAATTTGTATGAGCAGTTCTTC	CASSSPSGNLYEQFF
-	TRBJ1-2	TRBV28	12	few	TGTGCCAGCAGTTTGGACAGCTATGGCTACACCTTC	CASSLDSYGYTF
TRBD1	TRBJ2-7	TRBV6-6	14	-	TGTGCCAGCAGTTACTCCGACAGGGGCTACGAGCAGTACTTC	CASSYSDRGYEQYF
-	TRBJ2-5	TRBV7-2	12	-	TGTGCCAGCGGAGAGGCGGGAGAGACCCAGTACTTC	CASGEAGETQYF
TRBD2	TRBJ2-1	TRBV28	18	-	TGTGCCAGCAGTTTATCTGGCGGGAGGACCGACTCCTACAATGAGCAGTTCTTC	CASSLSGGRTDSYNEQFF
-	TRBJ2-5	TRBV11-2	15	-	TGTGCCAGCAGCCCTAAGGGACTTTCATCAGAGACCCAGTACTTC	CASSPKGLSSETQYF
TRBD1	TRBJ1-4	TRBV15	17	-	TGTGCCACCAGCAGAGATTCATTTGGACAGGCTAATGAAAAACTGTTTTTT	CATSRDSFGQANEKLFF
-	TRBJ1-3	TRBV19	14	-	TGTGCCAGTAGTATAATCAGCTCTGGAAACACCATATATTTT	CASSIISSGNTIYF
TRBD2	TRBJ2-2	TRBV5-1	19	-	TGCGCCAGCAGCTTGGCTTTCTGGGCTAGCGGACCTCCCACCGGGGAGCTGTTTTTT	CASSLAFWASGPPTGELFF
TRBD1	TRBJ1-5	TRBV18	14	few	TGTGCCAGCTCACCAGGACAGGGAAATCAGCCCCAGCATTTT	CASSPGQGNQPQHF
TRBD2	TRBJ2-1	TRBV5-4	16	many	TGTGCCAGCAGCTTGGGTGGGACTAGCGGGATTAATGAGCAGTTCTTC	CASSLGGTSGINEQFF
-	TRBJ2-7	TRBV18	13	-	TGTGCCAGCTCACCAACACACCGGGACGAGCAGTACTTC	CASSPTHRDEQYF
TRBD1	TRBJ1-4	TRBV7-2	15	-	TGTGCCAGCAGCTTAGGGACAGGGACGGTTGAAAAACTGTTTTTT	CASSLGTGTVEKLFF
TRBD2	TRBJ2-7	TRBV27	18	-	TGTGCCAGCAGTCCGTCGGGCCTACTAGCGGGAGGGTTCGACGAGCAGTACTTC	CASSPSGLLAGGFDEQYF
-	TRBJ2-1	TRBV7-2	16	-	TGTGCCAGCAGCTTATCAGCGGGTCACTCCTACAATGAGCAGTTCTTC	CASSLSAGHSYNEQFF
TRBD1	TRBJ2-5	TRBV5-1	15	-	TGCGCCAGCAGCCTTCGACAGGGCCAGTCGGAGACCCAGTACTTC	CASSLRQGQSETQYF
TRBD1	TRBJ1-2	TRBV18	15	-	TGTGCCAGCTCACCACAGACGGGACAGAACTATGGCTACACCTTC	CASSPQTGQNYGYTF